The sequence of this T cell receptor beta chain was determined in a study of tumour-infiltrating T cells in Burkitt lymphoma. Study summary: Repertoire clonality predicted overall and progression-free survival.

The germline CDR1 and CDR2 sequences are LNHDA and SQIVND (reference sequence). V shed 8 bases and J 0 bases; nucleotides not matched to a gene: 7. This CDR3 region has 15 residues. This clone was counted only a few times. The table came from immunoSEQ multiplex PCR; TCRdb's copy has only in-frame clones and leaves some out. Altogether about 14,000 clones are present, 30% being singletons, with the ten largest covering around 6.5%. The sample taken for sequencing was tumor tissue. V gene TRBV19 combines with J gene TRBJ1-5; the match to TRBD1 covers 7 bases. The origin of this receptor is a human donor with diffuse large B-cell lymphoma. The CDR3 is CASQTQGHSNQPQHF. The CDR3 DNA sequence: TGTGCCAGTCAAACACAGGGGCATAGCAATCAGCCCCAGCATTTT. Complete variable domain (other parts from reference TRBV19 and TRBJ1-5): DGGITQSPKYLFRKEGQNVTLSCEQNLNHDAMYWYRQDPGQGLRLIYYSQIVNDFQKGDIAEGYSVSREKKESFPLTVTSAQKNPTAFYLCASQTQGHSNQPQHFGDGTRLSIL.